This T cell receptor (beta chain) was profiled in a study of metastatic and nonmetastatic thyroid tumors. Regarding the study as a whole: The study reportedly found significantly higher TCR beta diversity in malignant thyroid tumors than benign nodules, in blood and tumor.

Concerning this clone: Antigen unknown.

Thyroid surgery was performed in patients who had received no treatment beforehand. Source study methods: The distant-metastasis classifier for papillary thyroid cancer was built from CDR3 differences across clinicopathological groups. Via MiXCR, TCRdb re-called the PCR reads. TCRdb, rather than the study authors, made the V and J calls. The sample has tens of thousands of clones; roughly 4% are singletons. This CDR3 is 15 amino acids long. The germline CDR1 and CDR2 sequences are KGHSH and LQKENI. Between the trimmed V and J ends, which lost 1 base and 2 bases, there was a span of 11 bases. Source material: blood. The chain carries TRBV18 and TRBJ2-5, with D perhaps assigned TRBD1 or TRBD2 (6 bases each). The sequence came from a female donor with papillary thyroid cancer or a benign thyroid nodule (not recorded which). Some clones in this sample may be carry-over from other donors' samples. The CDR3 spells CASSPLGGGQETQYF. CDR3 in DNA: TGTGCCAGCTCACCACTTGGAGGGGGGCAAGAGACCCAGTACTTC. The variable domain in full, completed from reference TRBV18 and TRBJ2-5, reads NAGVMQNPRHLVRRRGQEARLRCSPMKGHSHVYWYRQLPEEGLKFMVYLQKENIIDESGMPKERFSAEFPKEGPSILRIQQVVRGDSAAYFCASSPLGGGQETQYFGPGTRLLVL.